The sequence of this T cell receptor (beta chain) was determined in a study of blood T cell repertoires in COVID-19. With 0 bases removed from V and 3 bases from J, the gap between germline ends came to 13 bases. The CDR3 spans 16 residues. The germline V gene encodes CDR1 SGHRS and CDR2 YFSETQ. Libraries were prepared by immunoSEQ multiplex PCR; TCRdb keeps only in-frame clonotypes and omits some of them. The sample has about 110,000 clones, about three quarters seen once; the top ten hold roughly 21%. Sequences were obtained from peripheral blood. The chain links TRBV5-1 to TRBJ2-1; D not certain. The TCR comes from a woman in her sixties or seventies with acute or convalescent COVID-19. The CDR3 reads CASSLGDPLGYNEQFF. Written as DNA, the CDR3 is TGCGCCAGCAGCTTGGGTGATCCCCTCGGCTACAATGAGCAGTTCTTC.